This T cell receptor (beta chain) was identified in a study of T cells in localized non-small cell lung cancer. Broader study findings: Heterogeneity remains possible because sequencing was limited to only one tumor region.

Regarding this clone: Its antigen is not identified.

Generated by immunoSEQ multiplex PCR, the TCRdb table keeps only in-frame clones and is missing some. The sample lists some 39,000 clones; 79% were seen once. The sample consisted of PBMCs, taken before any cancer treatment. The source is a woman aged 40-69 years with stage II squamous cell lung carcinoma.

This CDR3 is CATKPTSGTYEQYF. The CDR3 coding sequence is TGTGCCACCAAACCGACTAGCGGTACCTACGAGCAGTACTTC. V is TRBV11-2 and J is TRBJ2-7, with 9 positions matching TRBD2. The germline CDR1 and CDR2 sequences are SGHAT and FQNNGV. V was pared by 10 bases and J by 2 bases, with 9 bases of the junction left unmatched. This CDR3 region has 14 residues. Full variable domain (missing parts from reference TRBV11-2 and TRBJ2-7): EAGVAQSPRYKIIEKRQSVAFWCNPISGHATLYWYQQILGQGPKLLIQFQNNGVVDDSQLPKDRFSAERLKGVDSTLKIQPAKLEDSAVYLCATKPTSGTYEQYFGPGTRLTVT.